This is a list of T cell receptor beta chains from one sample in a study of response to subunit inactivated influenza vaccine. MiXCR, run by TCRdb on the RT-PCR reads, gives a single entry per CDR3 protein. Counted here are fewer than 250,000 distinct CDR3 sequences, around an eighth occurring once; the ten biggest clones make up approximately 30%. Material: CD8+ T cells sorted from PBMCs, obtained 4 to 6 days after vaccination. The origin of the receptors is a man between 50 and 59 years old who received an inactivated influenza vaccine. The CDR3 runs from the conserved cysteine through the conserved F or W. The D gene is left open where the match is weak. Clone sizes are given selectively: once, few, many, or a class where the clone is expanded.

size,V,D,J,length,DNA,CDR3
few,TRBV4-2,NA,TRBJ2-2,18,TGTGCCAGCAGCGGGACTTTTTTGTCGGGGGAAAAAACCGGGGAGCTGTTTTTT,CASSGTFLSGEKTGELFF
few,TRBV29-1,NA,TRBJ2-7,12,TGCAGCGCAATGACAGGCCCCTACGAGCAGTACTTC,CSAMTGPYEQYF
many,TRBV27,TRBD1,TRBJ1-5,15,TGTGCCAGCAGTTTATGGGGACAGGCGGGTCAGCCCCAGCATTTT,CASSLWGQAGQPQHF
NA,TRBV28,NA,TRBJ2-7,14,TGTGCCAGCAGTCGTGAGGGGGGCCCCTACGAGCAGTACTTC,CASSREGGPYEQYF
NA,TRBV9,TRBD1,TRBJ2-7,15,TGTGCCAGCAGCGCGGGACAGGGGAATTTGTACGAGCAGTACTTC,CASSAGQGNLYEQYF
few,TRBV28,TRBD1,TRBJ2-1,16,TGTGCCAGCAGTTTTCTTCCGGGACAGGGAGGGTATGAGCAGTTCTTC,CASSFLPGQGGYEQFF
few,TRBV28,TRBD1,TRBJ2-7,14,TGTGCCAGCAGCCGCCGGGGACAGGGTGACGAGCAGTACTTC,CASSRRGQGDEQYF
few,TRBV3-1,TRBD2,TRBJ2-1,15,TGTGCCAGCACCTCGGGACTAGCGGCATACAATGAGCAGTTCTTC,CASTSGLAAYNEQFF
NA,TRBV19,NA,TRBJ2-2,13,TGTGCCAGTAGTATCGGGGATGCCGGGGAGCTGTTTTTT,CASSIGDAGELFF
many,TRBV10-3,TRBD1,TRBJ2-5,14,TGTGCCACTCGAAACAGGGGGCACCAAGAGACCCAGTACTTC,CATRNRGHQETQYF
few,TRBV4-3,TRBD1,TRBJ2-7,15,TGCGCCAGCAGCCAAGCCGGGACAGGGGCCTACGAGCAGTACTTC,CASSQAGTGAYEQYF
few,TRBV28,TRBD1,TRBJ2-7,15,TGTGCCAGCAGTTTACCGACAGGGGCGATTTACGAGCAGTACTTC,CASSLPTGAIYEQYF
few,TRBV4-2,TRBD2,TRBJ2-5,17,TGTGCCAGCAGCCGGGGTGGGCTAGCGGGGGAAGGAGAGACCCAGTACTTC,CASSRGGLAGEGETQYF
NA,TRBV19,NA,TRBJ1-1,15,TGTGCCAGTAGTATAGGGACGGGGATGAACACTGAAGCTTTCTTT,CASSIGTGMNTEAFF
few,TRBV27,NA,TRBJ1-5,15,TGTGCCAGCAAACTCCAGGCAGTAAGCAATCAGCCCCAGCATTTT,CASKLQAVSNQPQHF
NA,TRBV14,NA,TRBJ2-2,14,TGTGCCAGCAGCCAATATTATAACACCGGGGAGCTGTTTTTT,CASSQYYNTGELFF
few,TRBV5-6,NA,TRBJ2-2,15,TGTGCCAGCAGCTTGGCCATGTGGTACACCGGGGAGCTGTTTTTT,CASSLAMWYTGELFF
NA,TRBV4-2,NA,TRBJ2-5,15,TGTGCCAGCAGCCAAGCCGGGGGCCCCCAAGAGACCCAGTACTTC,CASSQAGGPQETQYF
NA,TRBV4-1,NA,TRBJ2-6,15,TGCGCCAGCAGCCAAGACCCCTCTGGGGCCAACGTCCTGACTTTC,CASSQDPSGANVLTF
few,TRBV20-1,TRBD2,TRBJ2-1,16,TGCAGTGCTAGGCAGTATAGCGGGAGTTGGGACAATGAGCAGTTCTTC,CSARQYSGSWDNEQFF
few,TRBV24-1,NA,TRBJ2-1,14,TGTGCCACCAGTGATTTGTTTCCGGGAAATGAGCAGTTCTTC,CATSDLFPGNEQFF
few,TRBV7-9,NA,TRBJ2-7,14,TGTGCCAGCAGCTTATCCGGGGCGTCCTACGAGCAGTACTTC,CASSLSGASYEQYF
many,TRBV3-1,NA,TRBJ2-7,12,TGTGCCAGCAGCCAAGGATCCTACGAGCAGTACTTC,CASSQGSYEQYF
NA,TRBV28,TRBD2,TRBJ2-2,14,TGTGCCAGCAGTGGGACTAGGCAAGCCGGGGAGCTGTTTTTT,CASSGTRQAGELFF
NA,TRBV18,TRBD2,TRBJ2-1,15,TGTGCCAGCTCACCGGCTAGCGGACTTGTTGATGAGCAGTTCTTC,CASSPASGLVDEQFF
NA,TRBV6-2/TRBV6-3,NA,TRBJ1-2,11,TGTGCCAGCAGTTACACCTATCGCTACACCTTC,CASSYTYRYTF
many,TRBV2,TRBD2,TRBJ2-1,18,TGTGCCAGCAGGGCACCTCTCCGGACTAGCGGGACCTACAATGAGCAGTTCTTC,CASRAPLRTSGTYNEQFF
NA,TRBV27,NA,TRBJ2-1,13,TGTGCCAGCAGTTTCTTAGTGGCGGATGAGCAGTTCTTC,CASSFLVADEQFF
few,TRBV2,NA,TRBJ1-3,14,TGTGCCAGCAGTGACAGGGCGTCTGGAAACACCATATATTTT,CASSDRASGNTIYF
few,TRBV7-8,NA,TRBJ2-1,13,TGTGCCAGCAGCTCCTTATCCTACAATGAGCAGTTCTTC,CASSSLSYNEQFF
NA,TRBV7-9,TRBD1,TRBJ2-5,15,TGTGCCAGCAGGACCGGGACAGGGGTAAGGGAGACCCAGTACTTC,CASRTGTGVRETQYF
NA,TRBV18,NA,TRBJ1-1,13,TGTGCCAGCTCACCCCTTGCGGGGATAGAAGCTTTCTTT,CASSPLAGIEAFF
few,TRBV7-9,TRBD2,TRBJ2-3,16,TGTGCCAGCAGCTCGACGCCGGGACTAGGGACAGATACGCAGTATTTT,CASSSTPGLGTDTQYF
many,TRBV7-9,NA,TRBJ2-7,13,TGTGCCAGCAGCTTGGACAGTTCCTACGAGCAGTACTTC,CASSLDSSYEQYF
NA,TRBV29-1,TRBD1,TRBJ2-1,13,TGCAGCGCTACGCCGGGACAGTCCAATGAGCAGTTCTTC,CSATPGQSNEQFF
many,TRBV12-3/TRBV12-4,TRBD1,TRBJ1-2,12,TGTGCCAGTTATACAGGGGACTATGGCTACACCTTC,CASYTGDYGYTF
few,TRBV4-2,NA,TRBJ1-1,14,TGTGCCAGCAGCCAATCCCAGTTGGACACTGAAGCTTTCTTT,CASSQSQLDTEAFF
NA,TRBV11-2,TRBD2,TRBJ2-1,15,TGTGCCAGCAGCTCTTGGACTAGCGGGTCGAATGAGCAGTTCTTC,CASSSWTSGSNEQFF
once,TRBV30,TRBD1,TRBJ2-1,15,TGTGCCTGGAGTGTAGGGACAGGGGGCGCGGATGAGCAGTTCTTC,CAWSVGTGGADEQFF
NA,TRBV7-9,TRBD1,TRBJ1-2,14,TGTGCCAGCAGCTTATCACAGGGGGTCTATGGCTACACCTTC,CASSLSQGVYGYTF
NA,TRBV20-1,NA,TRBJ2-2,13,TGCAGTGCTAGAATCCCCCGCACCGTGGAGCTGTTTTTT,CSARIPRTVELFF
NA,TRBV7-9,TRBD1,TRBJ2-2,15,TGTGCCAGCAGCTTAGGGACAGGGCCTCCCGGGGAGCTGTTTTTT,CASSLGTGPPGELFF
NA,TRBV15,NA,TRBJ2-2,15,TGTGCCACCAGCGATGGGACGGAAAACACCGGGGAGCTGTTTTTT,CATSDGTENTGELFF
NA,TRBV9,NA,TRBJ2-1,14,TGTGCCAGCAGCCCGGAGGGAGTAAGGAATGAGCAGTTCTTC,CASSPEGVRNEQFF
NA,TRBV28,NA,TRBJ1-5,15,TGTGCCAGCAGTTTACCAGATAATAGCAATCAGCCCCAGCATTTT,CASSLPDNSNQPQHF
many,TRBV5-1,TRBD2,TRBJ2-1,16,TGCGCCAGCAGCTACGGACTAGCGGGATTCCTAAATGAGCAGTTCTTC,CASSYGLAGFLNEQFF
few,TRBV6-2/TRBV6-3,TRBD1,TRBJ1-4,19,TGTGCCAGCAGTTACTCGAGAGGGGGCGAGTACGCAACTAATGAAAAACTGTTTTTT,CASSYSRGGEYATNEKLFF
NA,TRBV6-1,NA,TRBJ2-7,16,TGTGCCAGCAGCCCCCTAGCGACAGGGCCCACCTACGAGCAGTACTTC,CASSPLATGPTYEQYF
many,TRBV7-9,NA,TRBJ1-2,13,TGTGCCAGCAGCTTTACAGATAACTATGGCTACACCTTC,CASSFTDNYGYTF
NA,TRBV6-1,NA,TRBJ2-1,12,TGTGCCAGCCGGGACTTGGCCAATGAGCAGTTCTTC,CASRDLANEQFF
NA,TRBV5-1,TRBD1,TRBJ2-2,15,TGCGCCAGCAGCACCGGGACAGGGGTGACCGGGGAGCTGTTTTTT,CASSTGTGVTGELFF
NA,TRBV20-1,NA,TRBJ2-3,16,TGCAGTGCTAGAGTCGGATTGGGTGAGGTCGCAGATACGCAGTATTTT,CSARVGLGEVADTQYF